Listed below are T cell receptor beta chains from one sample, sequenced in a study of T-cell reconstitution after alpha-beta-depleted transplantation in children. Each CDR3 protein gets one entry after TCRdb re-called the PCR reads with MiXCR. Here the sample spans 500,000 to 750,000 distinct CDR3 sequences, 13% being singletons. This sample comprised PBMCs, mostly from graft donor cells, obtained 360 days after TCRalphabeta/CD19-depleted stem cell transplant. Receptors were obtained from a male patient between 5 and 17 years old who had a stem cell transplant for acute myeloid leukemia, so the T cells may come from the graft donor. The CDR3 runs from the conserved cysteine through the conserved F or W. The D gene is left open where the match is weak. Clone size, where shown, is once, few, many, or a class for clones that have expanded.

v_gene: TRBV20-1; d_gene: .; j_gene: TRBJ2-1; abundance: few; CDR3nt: TGCAGTGCTAGACTGGGGACTTACTACAATGAGCAGTTCTTC; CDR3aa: CSARLGTYYNEQFF
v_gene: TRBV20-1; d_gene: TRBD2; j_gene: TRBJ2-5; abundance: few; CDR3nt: TGCAGTGCTTATAATGGACTAGAGGGTGAGACCCAGTACTTC; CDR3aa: CSAYNGLEGETQYF
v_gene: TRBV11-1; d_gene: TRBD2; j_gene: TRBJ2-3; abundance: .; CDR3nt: TGTGCCAGCAGCTTAGCCCGCACTACTAGCGGGGACACAGATACGCAGTATTTT; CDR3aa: CASSLARTTSGDTDTQYF
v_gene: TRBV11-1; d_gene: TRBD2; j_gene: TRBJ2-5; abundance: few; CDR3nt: TGTGCCAGCAGCTTAGGTCCGCGACTAGCGGGAGTTGGGGAGACCCAGTACTTC; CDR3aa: CASSLGPRLAGVGETQYF
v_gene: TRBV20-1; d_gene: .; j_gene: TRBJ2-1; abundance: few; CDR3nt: TGCAGTGCTAGAGACCTATACTCCTACAATGAGCAGTTCTTC; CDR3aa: CSARDLYSYNEQFF
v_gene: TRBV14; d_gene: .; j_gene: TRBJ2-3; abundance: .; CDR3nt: TGTGCCAGCAGCCCCCCTGGATTTCCCACAGATACGCAGTATTTT; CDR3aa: CASSPPGFPTDTQYF
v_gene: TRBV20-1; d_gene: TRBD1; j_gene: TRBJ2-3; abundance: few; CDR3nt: TGCAGTGCTACATACAGGGGGCGCACAGATACGCAGTATTTT; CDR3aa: CSATYRGRTDTQYF
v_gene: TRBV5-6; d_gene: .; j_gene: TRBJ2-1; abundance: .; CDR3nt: TGTGCCAGCAGCTTTTCCGGAGAGGGCAATGAGCAGTTCTTC; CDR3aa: CASSFSGEGNEQFF
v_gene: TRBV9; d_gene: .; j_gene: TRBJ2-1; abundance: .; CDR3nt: TGTGCCAGCAGCAAGGTCCGGGGACACGGCGTCTATGAGCAGTTCTTC; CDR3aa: CASSKVRGHGVYEQFF
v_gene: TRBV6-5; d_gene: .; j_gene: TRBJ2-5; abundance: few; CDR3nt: TGTGCCAGCAGTCGGGACACCCAAGAGACCCAGTACTTC; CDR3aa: CASSRDTQETQYF
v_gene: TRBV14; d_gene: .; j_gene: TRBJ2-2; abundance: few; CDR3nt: TGTGCCAGCAGCCAAGTTCGGGGGACCGGGGAGCTGTTTTTT; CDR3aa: CASSQVRGTGELFF
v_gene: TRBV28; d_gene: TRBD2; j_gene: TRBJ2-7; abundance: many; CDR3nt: TGTGCCAGCAGTTTAAAGGGACTACCTATAGAGCAGTACTTC; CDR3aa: CASSLKGLPIEQYF
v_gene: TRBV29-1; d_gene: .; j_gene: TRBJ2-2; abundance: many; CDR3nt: TGCAGCGTGGGGGAGCAGAGCGGGGAGCTGTTTTTT; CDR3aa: CSVGEQSGELFF
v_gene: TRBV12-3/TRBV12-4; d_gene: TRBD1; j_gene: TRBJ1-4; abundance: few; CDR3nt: TGTGCCAGCAGTTACAGGGGGCGAGGAGAAAAACTGTTTTTT; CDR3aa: CASSYRGRGEKLFF
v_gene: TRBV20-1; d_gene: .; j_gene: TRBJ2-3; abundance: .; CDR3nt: TGCAGTGCTAGCGGGAGAGGTAGTGGCACAGATACGCAGTATTTT; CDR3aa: CSASGRGSGTDTQYF
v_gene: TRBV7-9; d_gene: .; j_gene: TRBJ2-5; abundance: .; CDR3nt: TGTGCCAGCAGCTTTGAGGGGAGTATAAAGACCCAGTACTTC; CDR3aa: CASSFEGSIKTQYF
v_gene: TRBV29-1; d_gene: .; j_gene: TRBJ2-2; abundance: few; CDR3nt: TGCAGCGTAATGGCGCCCCGGGGCACCGGGGAGCTGTTTTTT; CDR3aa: CSVMAPRGTGELFF
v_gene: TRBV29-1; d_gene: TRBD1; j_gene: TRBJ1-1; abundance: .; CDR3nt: TGCAGCGTGGACAGGGGGCCGGGCACTGAAGCTTTCTTT; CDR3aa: CSVDRGPGTEAFF
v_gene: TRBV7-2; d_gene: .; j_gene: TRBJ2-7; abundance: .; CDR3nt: TGTGCCAGCAGCTTAAATCTCAGCTACGAGCAGTACTTC; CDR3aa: CASSLNLSYEQYF
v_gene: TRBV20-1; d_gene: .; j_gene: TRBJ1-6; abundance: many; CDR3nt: TGCAGTGCCGAATACCGGGACCGGTATAATTCACCCCTCCACTTT; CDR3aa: CSAEYRDRYNSPLHF
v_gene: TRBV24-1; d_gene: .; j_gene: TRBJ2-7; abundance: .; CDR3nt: TGTGCCACCAGTGACCCACAGGGACAAACCTACGAGCAGTACTTC; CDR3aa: CATSDPQGQTYEQYF
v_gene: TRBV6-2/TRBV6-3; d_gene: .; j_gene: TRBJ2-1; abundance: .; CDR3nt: TGTGCCAGCAGTTACCCTACAGGCCGGAGCTCCTACAATGAGCAGTTCTTC; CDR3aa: CASSYPTGRSSYNEQFF
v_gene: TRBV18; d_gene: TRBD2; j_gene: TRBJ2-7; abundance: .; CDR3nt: TGTGCCAGCTCACCGTCCAGGGCTAGCGGGAATTGGTACGAGCAGTACTTC; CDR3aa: CASSPSRASGNWYEQYF
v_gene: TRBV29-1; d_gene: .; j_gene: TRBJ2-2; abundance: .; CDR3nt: TGCAGCGTTGAACAGGGGACCAGGGAGCTGTTTTTT; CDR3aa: CSVEQGTRELFF
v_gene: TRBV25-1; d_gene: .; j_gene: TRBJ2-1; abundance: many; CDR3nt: TGTGCCAGCAGTGAATTTAAAGGACAGCCCTACAATGAGCAGTTCTTC; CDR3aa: CASSEFKGQPYNEQFF
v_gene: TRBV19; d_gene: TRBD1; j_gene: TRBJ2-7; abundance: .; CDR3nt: TGTGCCAGTAGTCACCACACCGGGACAGCGACCTACGAGCAGTACTTC; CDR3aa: CASSHHTGTATYEQYF
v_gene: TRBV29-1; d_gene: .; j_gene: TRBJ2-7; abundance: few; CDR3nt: TGCAGCGCCCGGGACACTGCCTACGAGCAGTACTTC; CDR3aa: CSARDTAYEQYF
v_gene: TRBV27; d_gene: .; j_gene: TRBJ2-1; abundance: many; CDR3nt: TGTGCCAGCAGCCTTCTACGTAGCCGCGATGAGCAGTTCTTC; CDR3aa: CASSLLRSRDEQFF
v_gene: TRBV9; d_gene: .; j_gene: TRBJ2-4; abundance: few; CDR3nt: TGTGCCAGCAGCGTAGAGGCTAGCGCCCCCCCAAACATTCAGTACTTC; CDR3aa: CASSVEASAPPNIQYF
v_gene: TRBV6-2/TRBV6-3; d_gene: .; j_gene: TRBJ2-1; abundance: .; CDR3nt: TGTGCCAGCAGTTACCCGGGAGTGTCCTACAATGAGCAGTTCTTC; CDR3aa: CASSYPGVSYNEQFF
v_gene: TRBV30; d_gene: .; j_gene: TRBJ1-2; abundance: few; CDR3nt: TGTGCCTGGAGTCCGGGGGACGATTATGGCTACACCTTC; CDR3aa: CAWSPGDDYGYTF
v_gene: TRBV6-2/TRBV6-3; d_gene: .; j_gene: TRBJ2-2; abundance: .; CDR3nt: TGTGCCAGCAGTTTCCAGGGGATATCCACCGGGGAGCTGTTTTTT; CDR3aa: CASSFQGISTGELFF
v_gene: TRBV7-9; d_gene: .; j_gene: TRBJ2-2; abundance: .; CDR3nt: TGTGCCAGCCCCGCCGGGGAGCTGTTTTTT; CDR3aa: CASPAGELFF
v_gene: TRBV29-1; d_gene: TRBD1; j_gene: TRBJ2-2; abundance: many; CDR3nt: TGCAGCGTTGAAGGCCGGGACAGGGGGGCCGCCGGGGAGCTGTTTTTT; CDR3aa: CSVEGRDRGAAGELFF
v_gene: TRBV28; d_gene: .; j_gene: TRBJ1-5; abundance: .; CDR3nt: TGTGCCATGAGCTTCTGGGCCACGGGAAAGCGCAATCAGCCCCAGCATTTT; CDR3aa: CAMSFWATGKRNQPQHF
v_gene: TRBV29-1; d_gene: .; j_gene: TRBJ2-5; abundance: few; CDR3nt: TGCAGCGAGGGACCAAGCACGGAGACCCAGTACTTC; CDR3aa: CSEGPSTETQYF
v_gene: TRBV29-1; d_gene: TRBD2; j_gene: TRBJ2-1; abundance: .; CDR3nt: TGCAGCGTTGCGGGACTAGCGGGACTTGAGCAGTTCTTC; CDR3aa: CSVAGLAGLEQFF
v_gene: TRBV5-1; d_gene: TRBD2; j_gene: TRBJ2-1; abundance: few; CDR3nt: TGCGCCAGCAGCCCGCCGGGAAGCGGGAGCTCGGGGAATGAGCAGTTCTTC; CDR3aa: CASSPPGSGSSGNEQFF
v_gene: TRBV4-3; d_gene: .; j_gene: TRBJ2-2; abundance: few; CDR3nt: TGCGCCAGCAGCCAGGCCGGAGCCGGGGACACCGGGGAGCTGTTTTTT; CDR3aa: CASSQAGAGDTGELFF
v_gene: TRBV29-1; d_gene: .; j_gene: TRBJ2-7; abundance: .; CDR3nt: TGCAGCGTTGAAAGCGCCGGAAGGGGCGAGCAGTACTTC; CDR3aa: CSVESAGRGEQYF
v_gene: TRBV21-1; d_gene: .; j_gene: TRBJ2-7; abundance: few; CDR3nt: TGTGCCAGCAGCTTCGATCCCCTCCATATTCGGGCTTCGGGTAGTTACGAGCAGTACTTC; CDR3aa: CASSFDPLHIRASGSYEQYF
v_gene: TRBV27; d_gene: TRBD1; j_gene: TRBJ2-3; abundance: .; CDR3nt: TGTGCCAGCAGTTTTCGGACAGGGGGCGAAGATACGCAGTATTTT; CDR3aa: CASSFRTGGEDTQYF
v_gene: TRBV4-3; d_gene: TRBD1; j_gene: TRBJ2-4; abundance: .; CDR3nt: TGCGCCAGCAGCCAAGGGGGGCACAGGACAGGGAACATTCAGTACTTC; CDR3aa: CASSQGGHRTGNIQYF
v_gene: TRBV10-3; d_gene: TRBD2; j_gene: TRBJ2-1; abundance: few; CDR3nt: TGTGCCGCCCGGACTAGCGGGAGGGCCGAGAATGAGCAGTTCTTC; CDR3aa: CAARTSGRAENEQFF